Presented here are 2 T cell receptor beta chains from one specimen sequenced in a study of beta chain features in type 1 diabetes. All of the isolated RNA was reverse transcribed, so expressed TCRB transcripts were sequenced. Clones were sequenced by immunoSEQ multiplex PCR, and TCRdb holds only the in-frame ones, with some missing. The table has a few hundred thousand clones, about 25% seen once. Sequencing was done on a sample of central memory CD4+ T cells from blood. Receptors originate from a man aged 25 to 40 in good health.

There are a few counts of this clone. CDR3 loop: CASRGTLYEQYF. Here the CDR3 DNA reads TGTGCCAGCAGGGGAACCCTCTACGAGCAGTACTTC. The chain combines TRBV6-1 with TRBJ2-7; D is uncertain. Trimming took off 6 bases at V and 3 bases at J, with 9 bases between the two ends. Germline-derived CDR1 and CDR2 are MNHNS and SASEGT. The CDR3 totals 12 residues.

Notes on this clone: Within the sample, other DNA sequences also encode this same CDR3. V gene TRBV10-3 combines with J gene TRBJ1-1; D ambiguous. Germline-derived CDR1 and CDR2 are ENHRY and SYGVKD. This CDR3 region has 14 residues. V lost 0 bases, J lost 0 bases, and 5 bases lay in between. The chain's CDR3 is CAISESGLNTEAFF. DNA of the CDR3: TGTGCCATCAGTGAGTCGGGTTTGAACACTGAAGCTTTCTTT.